This TCR beta chain was found in a study of blood T cell repertoires in COVID-19 (dated by TCRdb to 2019 to 2021). About the investigation overall: Samples from collaborators originated in the United States, Italy and Spain and spanned both the acute and convalescent phases of COVID-19. Deeply sampled blood TCRbeta repertoires from subjects exposed to, actively infected with, or recovered from COVID-19 were included in the dataset. A freely available public database, intended as a resource for researchers studying the immune response to SARS-CoV-2, is where the repertoires were released. Where available, HLA class I and class II types were taken from metadata supplied by the sample provider and were not determined by assay-based typing. The prospective study material was composed of cDNA or gDNA derived from T cells, B-cell-depleted T cells, or PBMCs. Samples were obtained from the ongoing ImmuneRACE study (first 160 participants) and from 1,200 or so subjects provided by 6 global collaborators. Sample metadata almost always included a de-identified subject ID, COVID-19 status, age in years and sex. Overall results and qualifications from the work: The amount of clinical and demographic metadata varied by source and participant and was provided uncurated.

CDR3 length: 13 amino acids, cysteine to phenylalanine. Kept here is only the CDR3 DNA, which spans 39 bases and is read in frame from base 1. Trimming takes 0 bases from V and 5 bases from J, and the germline ends sit 8 bases apart. The germline V gene (reference sequence) supplies CDR1 MNHEY and CDR2 SMNVEV. Whole blood was collected in K2EDTA tubes by collaborating institutions according to the institutions' own protocols. For TCRbeta analysis, collaborators shipped samples in one of three forms: frozen whole blood, isolated PBMCs, or DNA extracted from either of those sample types. Only one count was recorded for this clone. Its antigen remains undetermined. No per-base quality is available; no much larger clone lies one base away. TCRbeta CDR3 regions were amplified from genomic DNA using the immunoSEQ Assay, a bias-controlled multiplex PCR. Per the original workflow: The number of nucleated cells in each sample was estimated from the amplification of reference gene primers within the assay. To quantify the absolute abundance of each unique TCRbeta CDR3 rearrangement, sequence reads were collapsed and filtered. For each sample, productive Simpson clonality was calculated as the square root of Simpson's diversity index across productive rearrangements. Drawn from immuneACCESS, this table holds only the in-frame rearrangements with V and J called that TCRdb kept. Clones are partly lost; checked studies trace under half to an unresolved V gene and leave the rest unexplained. D and trimming come from the DNA, and the V and J calls and clone size come from that table. This sample holds 65,000 to 70,000 clones; 85% were observed only once. Around 3.2% of the sample lies in the top ten.

The TCR comes from a man of 80 years or more with acute or convalescent COVID-19. Sequenced: peripheral blood. The sequence joins TRBV27 to TRBJ2-7; TRBD2 is a weak D gene call, 5 bases matching. In nucleotide form, the sequence is TGTGCCAGCAGTTTATCCCTAGCCCACGAGCAGTACTTC. Translated, this is CASSLSLAHEQYF.